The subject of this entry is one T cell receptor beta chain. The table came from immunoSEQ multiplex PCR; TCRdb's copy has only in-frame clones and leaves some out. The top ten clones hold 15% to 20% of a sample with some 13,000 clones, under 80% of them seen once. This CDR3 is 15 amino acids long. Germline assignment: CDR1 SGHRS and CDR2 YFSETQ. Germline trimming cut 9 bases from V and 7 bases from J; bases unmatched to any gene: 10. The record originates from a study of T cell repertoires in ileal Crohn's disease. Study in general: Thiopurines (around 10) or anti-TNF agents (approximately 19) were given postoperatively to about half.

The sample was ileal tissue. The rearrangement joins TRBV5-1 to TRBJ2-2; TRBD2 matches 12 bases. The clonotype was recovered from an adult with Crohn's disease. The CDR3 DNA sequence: TGCGCCACCCGACCGACTAGCGGGAGTTTCGGGGAGCTGTTTTTT. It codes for CATRPTSGSFGELFF.